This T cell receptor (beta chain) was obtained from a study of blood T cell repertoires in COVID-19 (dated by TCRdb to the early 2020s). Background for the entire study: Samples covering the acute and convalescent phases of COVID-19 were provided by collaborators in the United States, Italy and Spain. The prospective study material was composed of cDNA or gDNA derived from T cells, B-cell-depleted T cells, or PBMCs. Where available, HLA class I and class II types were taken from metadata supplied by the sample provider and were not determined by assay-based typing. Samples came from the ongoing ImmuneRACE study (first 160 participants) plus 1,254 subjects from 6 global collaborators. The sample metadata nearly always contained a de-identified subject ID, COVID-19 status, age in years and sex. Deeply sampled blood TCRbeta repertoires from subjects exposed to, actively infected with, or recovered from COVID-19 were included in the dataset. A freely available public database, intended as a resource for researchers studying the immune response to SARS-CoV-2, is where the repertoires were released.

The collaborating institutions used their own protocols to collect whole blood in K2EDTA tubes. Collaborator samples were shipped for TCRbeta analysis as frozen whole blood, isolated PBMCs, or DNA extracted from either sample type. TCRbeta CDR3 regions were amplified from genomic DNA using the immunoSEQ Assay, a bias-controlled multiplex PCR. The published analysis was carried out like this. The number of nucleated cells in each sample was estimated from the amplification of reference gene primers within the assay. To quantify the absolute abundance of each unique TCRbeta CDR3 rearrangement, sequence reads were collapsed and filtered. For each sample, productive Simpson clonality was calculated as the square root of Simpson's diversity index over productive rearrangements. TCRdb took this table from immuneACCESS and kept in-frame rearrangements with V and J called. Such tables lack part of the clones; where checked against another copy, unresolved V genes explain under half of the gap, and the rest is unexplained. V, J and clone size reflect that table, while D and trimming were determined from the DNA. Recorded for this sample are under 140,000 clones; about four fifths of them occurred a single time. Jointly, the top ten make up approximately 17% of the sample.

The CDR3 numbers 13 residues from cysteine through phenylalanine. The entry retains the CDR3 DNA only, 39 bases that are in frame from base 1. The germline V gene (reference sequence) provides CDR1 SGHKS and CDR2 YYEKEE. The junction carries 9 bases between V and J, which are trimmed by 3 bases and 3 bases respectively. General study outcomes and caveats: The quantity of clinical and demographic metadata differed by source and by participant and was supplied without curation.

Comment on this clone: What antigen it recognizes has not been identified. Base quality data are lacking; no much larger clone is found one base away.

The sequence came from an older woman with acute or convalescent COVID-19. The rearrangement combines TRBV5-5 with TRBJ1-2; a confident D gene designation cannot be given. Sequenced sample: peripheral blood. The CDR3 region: CASSSGWDYGYTF. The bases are TGTGCCAGCAGCTCGGGTTGGGACTATGGCTACACCTTC.